One sample yielded the 24 T cell receptor beta chains listed below, sequenced in a study of blood T cell repertoires in COVID-19. Measured with immunoSEQ multiplex PCR; TCRdb has only the in-frame clones, and not every one. The sample yields around 170,000 clones, 84% seen once. The sample consisted of peripheral blood. Receptor source: a man in his late teens or twenties with active or convalescent COVID-19.

The chain joins TRBV6-5 to TRBJ2-1, with D tentatively TRBD1 (5 bases). V was pared by 8 bases and J by 14 bases, with 16 bases between. The CDR3 totals 11 residues. Per germline, CDR1 MNHEY and CDR2 SVGAGI. The CDR3 DNA reads TGTGCCAGCGGGGTTCGACAGAGAAAGTTCTTC. It encodes CASGVRQRKFF.

This chain uses TRBV6-5 with TRBJ1-3, with 7 bases fitting TRBD1. This CDR3 region has 13 residues. CDR1 is MNHEY and CDR2 is SVGAGI in the germline V gene. The ends lost 6 bases at V and 1 base at J; junction bases unmatched: 0. The CDR3 coding sequence is TGTGCCAGCAGACAGGGGTCTGGAAACACCATATATTTT. This gives the protein CASRQGSGNTIYF.

CDR3 protein: CASSQKGAGSNYGYTF. DNA of the CDR3: TGTGCCAGCAGCCAGAAGGGGGCCGGATCTAACTATGGCTACACCTTC. The V and J genes are TRBV9 and TRBJ1-2; 7 bases match TRBD1. The CDR3 loop spans 16 amino acids. Germline V gives CDR1 SGDLS, CDR2 YYNGEE. The V segment lost 4 bases and the J segment 0 bases; nucleotides outside the gene matches: 9.

This chain uses TRBV6-5 with TRBJ1-1, with TRBD1 matching over 7 bases. CDR3 length equals 14 residues. Looked up from germline, CDR1 is MNHEY and CDR2 is SVGAGI. V was pared by 6 bases and J by 1 base, with 5 bases of the junction left unmatched. The CDR3 spells CASRTTGQNTEAFF. In DNA form, the CDR3 reads TGTGCCAGCAGAACGACAGGGCAGAACACTGAAGCTTTCTTT.

In the case of this clone: This same CDR3 is encoded by further DNA sequences in the sample. The rearrangement joins TRBV18 to TRBJ1-5; D perhaps matches TRBD1 (5 bases). The V gene lost 3 bases and the J gene lost 5 bases, with 8 bases spanning the gap. From germline, CDR1 is KGHSH and CDR2 LQKENI. The CDR3 has 13 amino acids. CDR3 DNA sequence: TGTGCCAGCTCACCGGGAGGGGATCAGCCCCAGCATTTT. As protein: CASSPGGDQPQHF.

The chain uses TRBV19 and TRBJ2-3; D is unresolved. The CDR3 runs to 13 residues. Germline V gene data show CDR1 as LNHDA and CDR2 as SQIVND (reference sequence). Trimming pared 7 bases from V and 3 bases from J, leaving 11 bases between. Written as DNA, the CDR3 is TGTGCCAGTATTGGGCCCGGAACAGATACGCAGTATTTT. It encodes CASIGPGTDTQYF.

The chain recombines TRBV2 with TRBJ1-5, with D possibly being TRBD1 (5 bases). The ends were cut back, 5 bases at V and 0 bases at J, with 11 bases in the middle. Germline lookup yields CDR1 SNHLY and CDR2 FYNNEI. The CDR3 covers 15 residues. CDR3 sequence: CASSTGHNSNQPQHF. CDR3 DNA sequence: TGTGCCAGCAGTACCGGACACAATAGCAATCAGCCCCAGCATTTT.

The chain carries TRBV2 and TRBJ2-2; 9 bases fit TRBD2. CDR3 length: 14 residues. Trimming removed 8 bases from V and 1 base from J; junction bases left unmatched: 2. CDR1 and CDR2 from the germline V gene are SNHLY and FYNNEI. The CDR3 region is CASYSGGNTGELFF. For the CDR3, the DNA is TGTGCCAGCTATAGCGGGGGGAACACCGGGGAGCTGTTTTTT.

The CDR3 protein is CASSPFHGEVDEKLFF. The DNA of the CDR3 is TGTGCCAGCAGCCCATTCCATGGGGAGGTGGATGAAAAACTGTTTTTT. The chain combines TRBV3-1 (or the pseudogene TRBV3-2) with TRBJ1-4; no reliable D call. This CDR3 is built from 16 residues. CDR1 and CDR2 from the germline V gene are LGHDT and YNNKEL (reference sequence). The V and J ends lost 4 bases and 6 bases respectively, with 18 bases between them.

The CDR3 spells CASSAAGTSGILEQYF. CDR3 nucleotide sequence: TGTGCCAGCAGCGCAGCCGGGACTAGCGGGATTCTCGAGCAGTACTTC. The V gene is TRBV9, the J gene TRBJ2-7; TRBD2 agrees at 13 bases. This CDR3 is built from 16 residues. The V gene's germline CDR1 is SGDLS and CDR2 YYNGEE. The junction had 9 bases not matched to a gene; V was cut back by 3 bases and J by 6 bases.

CDR3 DNA: TGTGCCAGCAGCACCAGACTAGCGGGGGGAGAGACCCAGTACTTC. This sequence encodes CASSTRLAGGETQYF. The chain employs TRBV3-1 (or the pseudogene TRBV3-2) and TRBJ2-5; 13 bases are shared with TRBD2. The CDR3 is made up of 15 amino acids. CDR1 and CDR2 (germline): LGHDT, YNNKEL (reference sequence). The V gene end was trimmed by 5 bases and the J gene end by 4 bases; junction bases not matched to a gene: 4.

This chain uses TRBV4-3 with TRBJ2-4, with a weak D call TRBD2 (5 bases). Germline values: CDR1 LGHNA, CDR2 YSLEER. The CDR3 spans 15 residues. The V end was cut by 0 bases, the J end by 7 bases, with 13 bases between. CDR3 amino acids: CASSQDVGSQNIQYF. CDR3 bases: TGCGCCAGCAGCCAAGATGTAGGGAGTCAGAACATTCAGTACTTC.

The V and J genes are TRBV9 and TRBJ2-5; D may be TRBD1 (5 bases). Trimming left V 4 bases short and J 5 bases short, with 18 bases between. The CDR3 totals 15 residues. Germline-derived CDR1 and CDR2 are SGDLS and YYNGEE. CDR3 sequence reads: CASSIGQGFLETQYF. DNA for the CDR3: TGTGCCAGCAGCATAGGGCAGGGCTTCTTGGAGACCCAGTACTTC.

This clone was counted between two and nine times. The chain is built from TRBV3-1 (or the pseudogene TRBV3-2) and TRBJ2-5; tentatively, D is TRBD2 (5 bases). The germline gives CDR1 LGHDT, CDR2 YNNKEL (reference sequence). The CDR3 length is 15 residues. Trimming left V 4 bases short and J 2 bases short, with 14 bases between. The CDR3 loop reads CASSPKGAEQETQYF. The CDR3 DNA follows: TGTGCCAGCAGCCCTAAGGGAGCGGAGCAAGAGACCCAGTACTTC.

CDR3 in DNA: TGTGCCAGCAGCTTGGGGGGGCTTCTGAGCTCCTACGAGCAGTACTTC. It translates to CASSLGGLLSSYEQYF. This chain connects TRBV5-8 to TRBJ2-7, with TRBD1 as a possible D gene (6 bases). Trimming shortened V by 0 bases and J by 0 bases, and 13 bases separated the two germline ends. The CDR3 runs to 16 residues. CDR1 is SGHTS and CDR2 is YDEGEE in the germline V gene.

The chain is built from TRBV11-2 and TRBJ1-1; D remains ambiguous. There are 14 residues in the CDR3. In germline, CDR1 is SGHAT, CDR2 FQNNGV. Between the trimmed V and J ends, which lost 5 bases and 1 base, there was a span of 11 bases. CDR3 loop: CASSLGRRNTEAFF. The CDR3 nucleotides read TGTGCCAGCAGCCTGGGGAGGAGGAACACTGAAGCTTTCTTT.

The chain has TRBV7-2 and TRBJ1-4; tentative D call: TRBD1 (6 bases). V lost 1 base to trimming and J lost 7 bases, with 13 bases between them. The CDR3 covers 15 residues. The germline gives CDR1 SGHTA, CDR2 FQGNSA. The CDR3 region is CASSLVTGMSEKLFF. DNA of the CDR3: TGTGCCAGCAGCTTAGTTACAGGGATGAGTGAAAAACTGTTTTTT.

V gene TRBV24-1 combines with J gene TRBJ2-1, with 10 bases identical to TRBD2. Germline V gene data show CDR1 as KGHDR and CDR2 as SFDVKD. The V and J ends lost 5 bases and 7 bases, in that order; junction bases with no gene match: 4. CDR3 length: 14 residues. CDR3 DNA: TGTGCCACCAGTGGGGGACTAGCGTTGAATGAGCAGTTCTTC. This sequence encodes CATSGGLALNEQFF.

CDR3 nucleotides: TGCGCCAGCAGCGTACGACAGGGGACTAATGAAAAACTGTTTTTT. It yields the protein CASSVRQGTNEKLFF. The chain carries TRBV5-1 and TRBJ1-4, with 8 bases lining up with TRBD1. V was clipped by 4 bases and J by 2 bases; unmatched bases: 4. CDR1 SGHRS and CDR2 YFSETQ come from the germline V gene. The CDR3 runs to 15 residues.

The rearrangement links TRBV2 to TRBJ1-3, with TRBD1 identical over 9 bases. Trimming took 7 bases from V and 0 from J; bases not matched to a gene: 4. Germline loops: CDR1 SNHLY, CDR2 FYNNEI. This CDR3 comprises 15 residues. DNA of the CDR3: TGTGCCAGCACTCGACAGGGGGTCTCTGGAAACACCATATATTTT. Its translation is CASTRQGVSGNTIYF.

The chain is built from TRBV21-1 and TRBJ1-3; the tabulated D call, TRBD1, remains unverified against the DNA. TRBV21-1 is assigned pseudogene status. The CDR3 runs to 16 residues. CDR3 region: CASSTHRGRTGNTIYF. The DNA of the CDR3 is TGTGCCAGCAGCACACACAGGGGGAGAACTGGAAACACCATATATTTT.

The chain carries TRBV6-5 and TRBJ1-2, with D tentatively TRBD1 (5 bases). CDR1 is MNHEY, CDR2 SVGAGI, per germline. The CDR3 length is 13 residues. V gave up 6 bases and J gave up 2 bases, with 10 bases separating them. The CDR3 region is CASRTGQNYGYTF. In DNA form, the CDR3 reads TGTGCCAGCAGAACCGGACAAAACTATGGCTACACCTTC.

The gene calls are TRBV19 and TRBJ1-2; D remains ambiguous. Deletions cut 4 bases from V and 6 bases from J, with 24 bases between. Germline V gene lookup returns CDR1 LNHDA and CDR2 SQIVND (reference sequence). The CDR3 is 17 amino acids. CDR3 DNA: TGTGCCAGTAGTACCTCGTATTTGGCAGGCGTGGTAGATGGCTACACCTTC. Residues: CASSTSYLAGVVDGYTF.

The genes are TRBV5-6 and TRBJ2-2; possible D gene TRBD2, 5 bases. Deletions cut 4 bases from V and 4 bases from J, with 8 bases between. Germline CDR1 is SGHDT and CDR2 is YYEEEE. The CDR3 loop spans 13 amino acids. As DNA, the CDR3 is TGTGCCAGCAGCCGGACTGCCACCGGGGAGCTGTTTTTT. Protein sequence: CASSRTATGELFF.